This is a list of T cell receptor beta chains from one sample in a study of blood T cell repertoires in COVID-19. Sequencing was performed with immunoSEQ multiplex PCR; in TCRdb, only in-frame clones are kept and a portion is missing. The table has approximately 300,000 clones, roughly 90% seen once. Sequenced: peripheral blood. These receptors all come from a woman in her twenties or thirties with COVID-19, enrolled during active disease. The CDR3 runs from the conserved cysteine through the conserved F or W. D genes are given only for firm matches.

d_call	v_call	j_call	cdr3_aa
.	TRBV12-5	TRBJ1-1	CASGSSRNTEAFF
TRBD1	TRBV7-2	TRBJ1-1	CASQRDRGPYTEAFF
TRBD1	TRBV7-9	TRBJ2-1	CASSSTGPHEQFF
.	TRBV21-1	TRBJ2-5	CASSNASTLAGGLKTQYF
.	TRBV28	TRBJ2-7	CASSGRTYEQYF
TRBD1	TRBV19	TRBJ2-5	CASSIGGQGETQYF
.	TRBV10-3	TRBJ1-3	CAISADSGNTIYF
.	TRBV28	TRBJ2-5	CASSPLGSGQETQYF
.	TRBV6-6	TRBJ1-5	CASRGGATYSNQPQHF
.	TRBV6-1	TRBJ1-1	CASSEAGGNTEAFF
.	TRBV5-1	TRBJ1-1	CASTRDGGQWTEAFF